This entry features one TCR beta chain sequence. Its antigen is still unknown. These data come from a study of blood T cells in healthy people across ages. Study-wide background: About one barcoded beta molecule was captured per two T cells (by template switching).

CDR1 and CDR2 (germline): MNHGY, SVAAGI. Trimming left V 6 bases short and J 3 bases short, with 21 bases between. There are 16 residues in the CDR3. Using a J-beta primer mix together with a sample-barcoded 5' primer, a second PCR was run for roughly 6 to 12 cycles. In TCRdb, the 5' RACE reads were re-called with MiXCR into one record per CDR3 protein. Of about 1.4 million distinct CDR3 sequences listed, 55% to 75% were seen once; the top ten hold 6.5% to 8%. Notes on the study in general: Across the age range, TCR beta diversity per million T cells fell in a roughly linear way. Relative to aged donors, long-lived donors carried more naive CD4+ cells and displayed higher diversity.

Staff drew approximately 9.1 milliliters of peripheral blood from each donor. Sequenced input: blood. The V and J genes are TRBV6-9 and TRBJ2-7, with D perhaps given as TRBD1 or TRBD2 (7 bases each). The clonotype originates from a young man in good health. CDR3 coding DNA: TGTGCCAGCAGCTCAGGGGGGGGGCTCCCACTCTACGAGCAGTACTTC. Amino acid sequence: CASSSGGGLPLYEQYF.